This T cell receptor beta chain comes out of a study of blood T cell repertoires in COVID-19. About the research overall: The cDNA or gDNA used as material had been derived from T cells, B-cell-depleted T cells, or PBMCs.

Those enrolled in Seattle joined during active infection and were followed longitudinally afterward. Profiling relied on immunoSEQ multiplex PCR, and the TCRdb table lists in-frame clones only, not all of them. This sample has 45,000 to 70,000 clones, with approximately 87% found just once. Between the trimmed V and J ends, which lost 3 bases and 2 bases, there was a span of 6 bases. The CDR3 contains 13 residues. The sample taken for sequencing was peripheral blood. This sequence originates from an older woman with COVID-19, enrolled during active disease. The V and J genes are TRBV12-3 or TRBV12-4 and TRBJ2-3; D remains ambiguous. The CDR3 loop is CASSFFHTDTQYF. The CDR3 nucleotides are TGTGCCAGCAGTTTTTTCCACACAGATACGCAGTATTTT.